A selection of T cell receptor beta chains follows, all from one sample in a study of blood T cell repertoires in COVID-19. Profiling relied on immunoSEQ multiplex PCR, and the TCRdb table lists in-frame clones only, not all of them. The sample lists some 120,000 clones; approximately 82% were seen once. The sample comprised peripheral blood. The receptors were gathered from a man between 65 and 85 years old with active or convalescent COVID-19. Both conserved end residues are part of each CDR3. A D gene is named only where the DNA matches it firmly. A row's size may be missing; if present it is once, few, many or a size class.

TRBV30	-	TRBJ2-3	-	TGTGCCTGGGCAGGATCAGATACGCAGTATTTT	CAWAGSDTQYF
TRBV3-1/TRBV3-2	-	TRBJ1-3	-	TGTGCCAGCAGCAAAACGGGGAACACCATATATTTT	CASSKTGNTIYF
TRBV27	-	TRBJ2-7	-	TGTGCCACCAGGATAACGACACTTACCTACGAGCAGTACTTC	CATRITTLTYEQYF
TRBV7-3	-	TRBJ2-7	TRBD2	TGTGCCAGCAGCTTAAATCTACGGGGACTAGCGGATTTAAGCTCCTACGAGCAGTACTTC	CASSLNLRGLADLSSYEQYF
TRBV6-2/TRBV6-3	-	TRBJ1-2	-	TGTGCCAGCAGTGGCAGACAGGCCCCTAACTATGGCTACACCTTC	CASSGRQAPNYGYTF
TRBV20-1	-	TRBJ1-2	-	TGCAGTGCTAGTAGGAGGGGAGCTTATGGCTACACCTTC	CSASRRGAYGYTF
TRBV6-6	-	TRBJ2-3	-	TGTGCCAGCAGTTACGACTATCCGACCACAGATACGCAGTATTTT	CASSYDYPTTDTQYF
TRBV29-1	-	TRBJ1-4	-	TGCAGCGTGCAGGACAGTTCTGCAACTAATGAAAAACTGTTTTTT	CSVQDSSATNEKLFF
TRBV7-2	once	TRBJ2-1	TRBD2	TGTGCCAGCAGCTTGGGTAGCGGGAATTACAATGAGCAGTTCTTC	CASSLGSGNYNEQFF
TRBV6-2/TRBV6-3	-	TRBJ2-1	-	TGTGCCAGCAGTTACCTCGGTTGGGAGCAGTTCTTC	CASSYLGWEQFF
TRBV21-1	-	TRBJ2-5	-	TGTGCCAGCAGCAAGGATACAGGGGCGAAGGACCAAGAGACCCAGTACTTC	CASSKDTGAKDQETQYF
TRBV7-3	few	TRBJ2-7	-	TGTGCCAGCAGCTCAACCCCCACTTCGGGGGAGCAGTACTTC	CASSSTPTSGEQYF
TRBV6-5	-	TRBJ1-3	-	TGTGCCAGCAGTTACTCGGCAGGGGCGGGAAACACCATATATTTT	CASSYSAGAGNTIYF
TRBV7-2	-	TRBJ1-2	-	TGTGCCAGCAGCTTAGGAGGCCGGGAGGGCTACACCTTC	CASSLGGREGYTF
TRBV30	-	TRBJ2-3	TRBD2	TGTGCCTGGAGTGTACTGGCAGCGGGGGGCTCGCCAGATACGCAGTATTTT	CAWSVLAAGGSPDTQYF
TRBV4-2	once	TRBJ1-5	-	TGTGCCAGCAGCCAAGCGAGCCTGAATCAGCCCCAGCATTTT	CASSQASLNQPQHF
TRBV6-6	-	TRBJ1-1	TRBD1	TGTGCCAGCAGTCGAGCGACAGGGTGGGGTTCGGGCACTGAAGCTTTCTTT	CASSRATGWGSGTEAFF
TRBV27	once	TRBJ2-5	TRBD2	TGTGCCAGCAGCTTAGCGGGAGCCGGTGAGACCCAGTACTTC	CASSLAGAGETQYF
TRBV6-5	-	TRBJ1-6	TRBD1	TGTGCCAGCACCCTACTCCGACAGGGGGCTTCACCCCTCCACTTT	CASTLLRQGASPLHF
TRBV7-7	-	TRBJ2-1	-	TGTGCCAGCAGCTTAGGGGTTAGCCCGGGAAATGAGCAGTTCTTC	CASSLGVSPGNEQFF
TRBV3-1/TRBV3-2	once	TRBJ1-2	-	TGTGCCAGCAGCCAAGAGGCGACACCCTATGGCTACACCTTC	CASSQEATPYGYTF
TRBV5-1	-	TRBJ2-2	TRBD1	TGCGCCAGCAGCTTGGAGGACAGGGGGTGGACCGGGGAGCTGTTTTTT	CASSLEDRGWTGELFF
TRBV19	-	TRBJ2-1	TRBD1	TGTGCCACTAAACGTCCGGGACAGGGAGACAATGAGCAGTTCTTC	CATKRPGQGDNEQFF
TRBV19	-	TRBJ2-3	-	TGTGCCAGTAGTATGGGGGGACCCTACACAGATACGCAGTATTTT	CASSMGGPYTDTQYF